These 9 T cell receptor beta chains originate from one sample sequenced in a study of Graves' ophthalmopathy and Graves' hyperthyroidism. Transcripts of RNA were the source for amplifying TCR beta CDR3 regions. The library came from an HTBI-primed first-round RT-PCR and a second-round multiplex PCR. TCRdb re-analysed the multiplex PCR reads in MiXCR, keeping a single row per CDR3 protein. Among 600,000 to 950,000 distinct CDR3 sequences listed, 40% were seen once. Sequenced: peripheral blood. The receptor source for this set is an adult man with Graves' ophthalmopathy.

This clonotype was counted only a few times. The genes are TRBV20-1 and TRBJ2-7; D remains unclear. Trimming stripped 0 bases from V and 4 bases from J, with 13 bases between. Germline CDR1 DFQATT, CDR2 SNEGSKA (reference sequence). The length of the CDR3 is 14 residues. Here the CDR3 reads CSARDGRTAYEQYF. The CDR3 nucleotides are TGCAGTGCTAGAGATGGCCGAACGGCTTACGAGCAGTACTTC.

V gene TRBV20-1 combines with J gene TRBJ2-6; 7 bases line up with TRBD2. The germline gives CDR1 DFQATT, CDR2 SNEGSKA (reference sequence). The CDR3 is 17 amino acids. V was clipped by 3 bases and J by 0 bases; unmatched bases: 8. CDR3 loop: CSARDLGLHSGANVLTF. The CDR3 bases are TGCAGTGCTAGGGATTTGGGACTACACTCTGGGGCCAACGTCCTGACTTTC.

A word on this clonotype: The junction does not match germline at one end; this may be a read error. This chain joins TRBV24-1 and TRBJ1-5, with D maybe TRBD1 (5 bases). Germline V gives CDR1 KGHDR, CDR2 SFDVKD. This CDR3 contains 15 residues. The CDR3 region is CASSEDGGRGQPQHF. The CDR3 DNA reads TGTGCCAGCAGTGAAGACGGGGGTAGGGGCCAGCCCCAGCATTTT.

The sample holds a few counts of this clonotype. The CDR3 loop is CSARVSGARNTIYF. The DNA for the CDR3 is TGCAGTGCTAGAGTTTCGGGGGCGAGAAACACCATATATTTT. The genes are TRBV20-1 and TRBJ1-3, with D possibly TRBD1 on 6 matching bases. The germline V gene has CDR1 DFQATT and CDR2 SNEGSKA (reference sequence). The CDR3 totals 14 residues. With 1 base removed from V and 5 bases from J, the gap between germline ends came to 12 bases.

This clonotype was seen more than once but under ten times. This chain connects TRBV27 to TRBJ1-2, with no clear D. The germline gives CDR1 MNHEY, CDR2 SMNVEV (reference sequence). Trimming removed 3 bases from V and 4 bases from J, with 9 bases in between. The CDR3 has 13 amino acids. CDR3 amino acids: CASSFRGLYGYTF. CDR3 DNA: TGTGCCAGCAGTTTCCGGGGTCTCTATGGCTACACCTTC.

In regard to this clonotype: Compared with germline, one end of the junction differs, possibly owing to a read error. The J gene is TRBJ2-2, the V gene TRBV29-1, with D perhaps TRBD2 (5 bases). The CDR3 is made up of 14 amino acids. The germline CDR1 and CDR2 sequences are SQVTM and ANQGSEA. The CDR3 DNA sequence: TGCAGCGTTGTGACCCCAAGGAACACCGGGGAGCTGTCTTGG. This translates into CSVVTPRNTGELSW.

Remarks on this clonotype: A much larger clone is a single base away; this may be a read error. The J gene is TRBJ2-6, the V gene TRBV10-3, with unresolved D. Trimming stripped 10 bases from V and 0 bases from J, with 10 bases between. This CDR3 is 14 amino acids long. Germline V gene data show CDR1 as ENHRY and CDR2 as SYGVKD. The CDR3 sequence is CASRRFSGANVLTF. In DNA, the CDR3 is TGTGCCAGCAGACGGTTCTCTGGGGCCAACGTCCTGACTTTC.

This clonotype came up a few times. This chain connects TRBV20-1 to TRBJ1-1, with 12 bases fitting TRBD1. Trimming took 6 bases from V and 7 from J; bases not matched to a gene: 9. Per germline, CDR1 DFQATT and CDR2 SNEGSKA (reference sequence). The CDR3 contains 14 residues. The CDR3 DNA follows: TGCAGTGCGCCTCGGGACAGGGGGCCGGTTGAAGCTTTCTTT. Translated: CSAPRDRGPVEAFF.

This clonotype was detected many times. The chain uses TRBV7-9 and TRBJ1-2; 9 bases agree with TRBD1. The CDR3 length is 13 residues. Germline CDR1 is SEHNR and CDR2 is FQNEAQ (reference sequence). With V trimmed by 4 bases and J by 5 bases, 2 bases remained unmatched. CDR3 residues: CASSSGQGYGYTF. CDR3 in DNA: TGTGCCAGCAGCTCTGGACAGGGGTATGGCTACACCTTC.